The present T cell receptor (beta chain) was sequenced within a study of blood T cell repertoires in COVID-19. V was pared by 7 bases and J by 3 bases, with 9 bases of the junction left unmatched. This CDR3 contains 15 residues. Germline V gene lookup returns CDR1 MNHNY and CDR2 SVGAGI (reference sequence). Under the authors' procedure: Estimation of nucleated cell counts was performed using reference gene primer amplification. Generated by immunoSEQ multiplex PCR, the TCRdb table keeps only in-frame clones and is missing some. The V and J calls and clone size were taken over from that table, and D and trimming were inferred from the DNA. The sample contains some 66,000 clones, around nine tenths of which appear only once.

Sample: peripheral blood. This sequence joins TRBV6-6 and TRBJ1-1, with 9 nucleotides matching TRBD1. The receptor was derived from a woman in her fifties or sixties with acute or convalescent COVID-19. The CDR3 DNA reads TGTGCCAGCACGACAGGGGGGCGTAAGGACACTGAAGCTTTCTTT. It yields the protein CASTTGGRKDTEAFF.